This T cell receptor (beta chain) is drawn from a study of T cells in Graves' hyperthyroidism and ophthalmopathy (dated by TCRdb to between 2017 and 2020). Some background on the complete study: Peripheral blood samples were taken at initial diagnosis, before any treatment was given. Thyroid tissue and blood T-cell repertoires from six Graves' hyperthyroidism patients were also compared in the study. TCR Vbeta CDR3 sequencing of 130 to 150 peripheral blood samples (more than 40 ophthalmopathy, about 74 hyperthyroidism and approximately 17 progressor patients) is reported in the paper. A discovery cohort of about 100 patients, roughly 40 with Graves' ophthalmopathy and roughly 59 with stable Graves' hyperthyroidism, was used to find distinguishing TCR V-J signatures. Whether ophthalmopathy could be predicted prospectively was tested in an independent validation cohort made up of 18 hyperthyroidism patients plus 17 patients who later progressed to ophthalmopathy. For training and testing, the 95 to 100 patients in the discovery cohort were randomly divided in a 7:3 ratio. After sampling, hyperthyroidism patients received methimazole starting at 30 mg daily, and ophthalmopathy patients received high-dose intravenous methylprednisolone. Findings and caveats that apply to the study as a whole: Most expanded thyroid clonotypes (frequency above 0.001) were also found in blood, which suggests that blood repertoires may mirror thyroid immune responses. No statistical method was used to set the sample size in advance, and investigators knew the group allocation. A model built on a 13 V-J signature distinguished ophthalmopathy from stable hyperthyroidism, reaching 87.88% sensitivity and approximately 81% specificity in cross-validation and 80%/75% in testing. In validation, the model predicted progression to ophthalmopathy a median of approximately 6.6 months before onset, with over 60% sensitivity and around 76% specificity.

CDR3 length: 14 amino acids, cysteine to phenylalanine. Only CDR3 DNA remains: 42 bases, in frame from the first base. CDR1 is given as SGHDN and CDR2 as FVKESK, both from the germline V gene. V loses 4 bases at its end and J loses 2 bases; junction bases beyond the gene matches: 5. Stable Graves' hyperthyroidism was defined as the absence of progression to ophthalmopathy over 18 months of follow-up. The hyperthyroidism patients were between 18 and 65 years old and newly diagnosed, with a disease duration of less than 2 months. Any patient with an uncontrolled infection, another autoimmune disease, pregnancy or lactation was excluded. Diagnoses relied on clinical symptoms, serum thyroxine and TRAb, thyroid ultrasound and orbital computed tomography. PBMCs were isolated from 10 ml of fresh peripheral blood by Ficoll-Paque density gradient centrifugation. Total RNA was extracted with Trizol reagent, and quality was checked on an Agilent 2100 Bioanalyzer.

About this clonotype: The antigen it recognizes is unknown. Base quality data are lacking; no much larger clone is found one base away.

The TCR beta CDR3 regions were amplified from RNA transcripts. The TCR CDR3 was subjected to a first round of RT-PCR using the HTBI primer set and the Qiagen OneStep RT-PCR kit. Libraries were constructed in a second round of multiplex PCR, after which size selection and purification were carried out. Libraries were sequenced paired-end with 100 bp reads on an Illumina HiSeq2000. Per the original workflow: Raw data were processed with SOAPnuke, discarding reads with adapters, uncalled bases, mean Phred below 15, or no exact constant-primer or identifier match. High-quality paired reads were merged using COPE v1.2.5, and each unique nucleotide sequence was defined as a clonotype. MiTCR v1.1 was used to align clonotypes to the IMGT TRBV, TRBD and TRBJ reference segments. Only V-J combinations with frequency above 0.0001, covering about 99% of repertoires, were analysed. A TCS score was defined as the ratio between F50 (clonal expansion) and ExV (chaos), using BLOSUM62-based TCRdist between CDR3 peptides within each V-J. Welch's t-statistics and random forest reduced around 550 V-J features to 10 to 15, which were used in a naive Bayes classifier (R e1071). TCRdb redid the processing of the public reads, applying fastp at Q25 and MiXCR, and retained in-frame beta chains. Under each unique CDR3 protein, matching rows form one entry showing the most common genes and DNA. These V and J calls rely on TCRdb rather than the paper's analysis. Recorded for this sample are 350,000 to 400,000 distinct CDR3 sequences; about 18% of them occurred a single time. The top ten hold about 4% of the sample.

This clonotype originated in a woman in her late teens or twenties with Graves' hyperthyroidism. Sample: blood. The chain is assembled from TRBV14 and TRBJ2-7, and TRBD2 matches 7 of the central bases. The CDR3 here reads CASSRPGRTYEQYF. The sequenced DNA: TGTGCCAGCAGCCGTCCCGGGAGGACCTACGAGCAGTACTTC. This CDR3, with the reference TRBV14 and TRBJ2-7 proteins standing in past its ends, gives the full variable domain EAGVTQFPSHSVIEKGQTVTLRCDPISGHDNLYWYRRVMGKEIKFLLHFVKESKQDESGMPNNRFLAERTGGTYSTLKVQPAELEDSGVYFCASSRPGRTYEQYFGPGTRLTVT.